This T cell receptor (beta chain) was sequenced for a study of cytomegalovirus exposure and HLA in healthy donors. The study's findings and limits: Rare sequences made up most TCRs, while some public TCRs were found in many donors. The listing of 150 to 200 TCR beta chains classed them as cytomegalovirus-associated.

To note about this clone: Its antigen is undetermined.

The data were produced by immunoSEQ multiplex PCR, yet TCRdb's version contains in-frame clones alone and is incomplete. The top ten hold 0.83% of the sample, which has a few hundred thousand clones, 75% to 90% seen once. Germline loops: CDR1 SGDLS, CDR2 YYNGEE. Between the trimmed V and J ends, which lost 0 bases and 0 bases, there was a span of 10 bases. The CDR3 sequence is 16 residues long. The chain joins TRBV9 to TRBJ2-1, with a tentative D call TRBD1 (5 bases). The TCR comes from a woman aged 18-30 years in good health and CMV-seronegative. The sequenced sample was PBMCs. The DNA of the CDR3 is TGTGCCAGCAGCGTAGCCAGCGACAGCTCCTACAATGAGCAGTTCTTC. Protein product: CASSVASDSSYNEQFF. Using reference TRBV9 and TRBJ2-1 for the parts outside the CDR3, the full variable domain is DSGVTQTPKHLITATGQRVTLRCSPRSGDLSVYWYQQSLDQGLQFLIQYYNGEERAKGNILERFSAQQFPDLHSELNLSSLELGDSALYFCASSVASDSSYNEQFFGPGTRLTVL.